The entry below describes one T cell receptor beta chain. It has no known antigen specificity. No base quality information exists; no much larger clone differs at one position. The entire isolated RNA was reverse transcribed using the High Capacity cDNA Reverse Transcription Kit, and thus expressed TCRB transcripts were sequenced. Deep immunoSEQ sequencing was applied to naive, central memory and regulatory T cell samples, giving an average of roughly 3.3 million total reads per sample. After sorted cells were lysed in RLT buffer, RNA was extracted with DNase-treated RNeasy Micro or Mini kits, with the choice depending on cell number. To prevent cross-contamination, each cell subset was processed individually, whereas patient and healthy donor samples were processed jointly. Using the immunoSEQ multiplex PCR, TCRB sequences were amplified from cDNA into 87-bp fragments spanning the CDR3 region. Sequencing of the amplicons was done on the Illumina HiSeq platform. As for the original processing: Synthetic template baselines were used to correct PCR bias computationally, reads within Hamming distance 2 were collapsed together, and singletons that could not be merged were discarded. Reads were aligned against IMGT so that V, D and J genes, CDR3 length and insertions or deletions at six rearrangement sites could be assigned. Clonotype counts were normalized to sorted cell number within each subset before computing true diversity and Gini coefficients with the tcR R package. The overlap coefficient, calculated on TCRB nucleotide sequences, was used to measure repertoire sharing. What TCRdb holds here is the immuneACCESS table cut down to in-frame rearrangements. Part of the clones is not present; checked against another copy, under half of the missing clones reflect an unresolved V gene, and the others are unexplained. Clonal size and the V and J genes are those of that table, whereas D and trimming came from the DNA. Counted in this sample were over 40,000 clones; roughly 70% of them appeared once. About 2.1% of the sample belongs to the ten largest clones.

The sample comes from a study of beta chain features in type 1 diabetes (dated by TCRdb to 2016 to 2019). Some background on the complete study: Mean age, gender distribution, total cell number and subset yield did not differ between patients and healthy donors. In the study, recently diagnosed type 1 diabetes patients and matched healthy donors were compared on the TCRB repertoires of their sorted circulating CD4+ T cell subsets. Naive and central memory subsets were obtained from all 30 or so donors, but regulatory and stem cell-like memory subsets were isolated from only 8 patients and roughly 8 healthy donors. Across all samples, fewer than 110,000,000 sorted cells were examined, and cell number per subset correlated strongly with RNA yield.

From each donor, a single peripheral blood sample of approximately 120 mL on average was drawn into heparinised tubes. Using a panel that included CD45RO, CCR7, CD25, CD127, CD95 and CD27, naive, central memory, regulatory and stem cell-like memory CD4+ T cells were sorted on a BD FACSAria II. All sorted populations exceeded 98% purity. PBMCs were isolated immediately by Lymphoprep density gradient centrifugation and stained directly without culture. So that batch effects would be minimized, each experiment stained and sorted samples in pairs, pairing one healthy donor with one patient. Looking up the germline V gene (reference sequence) yields CDR1 LNHDA and CDR2 SQIVND. The CDR3 spans 14 residues, from the cysteine through the phenylalanine. Of the read, only the CDR3 DNA is kept; its 42 bases are in frame from base 1. Trimming removed 4 bases from V and 3 bases from J; the gene matches leave 5 bases unexplained.

What the work shows at the level of the full study, not this receptor alone: PCR may preferentially amplify shorter templates, but because patient and control samples were amplified and corrected together, any resulting skew would affect both groups equally. Because cDNA was sequenced instead of genomic DNA, activated cells with high expression could be over-represented, although the groups did not differ in activation or CD3 levels. The naive, central memory and regulatory TCRB repertoires appeared to resemble one another more closely among patients than among healthy donors. At VDJ recombination sites, type 1 diabetes patients had fewer insertions and more deleted nucleotides, which implies abnormalities in thymic rearrangement. Because the HLA sub-analyses included only small numbers of individuals, any influence of HLA type on TCRB rearrangement was left unresolved. In all four CD4+ subsets, TCRB CDR3 length was moderately but significantly shorter in type 1 diabetes patients.

The V and J segments used are TRBV19 and TRBJ2-7; 8 of the junction bases match TRBD2. The sequence was collected from a woman younger than 30 with type 1 diabetes. The specimen was Tregs from blood. Reading the label with the study, this specimen's cell subset or site is: regulatory CD4+ T cells. The DNA sequence is as follows: TGTGCCAGTAGTAGCCCCGGGACTAGCTACGAGCAGTACTTC. It translates to CASSSPGTSYEQYF.